A selection of T cell receptor beta chains follows, all from one sample in a study of blood T cell repertoires in COVID-19. Only in-frame clones appear in the TCRdb table, and some are missing; sequencing was by immunoSEQ multiplex PCR. This sample has hundreds of thousands of clones, with over 85% found just once. The sample consisted of PBMCs or T cells enriched from blood (not recorded which). Source of these receptors: a man in his sixties who had recovered from COVID-19. The CDR3 runs from the conserved cysteine through the conserved F or W. Fields, in order: CDR3 protein, CDR3 DNA, J gene, clone size, D gene, V gene. D genes are given only for firm matches. The size entry is marked missing in some rows and otherwise reads once, few, many or a size class.

cdr3_aa: CASSARTGSNTGELFF; cdr3_nt: TGTGCCAGCAGCGCCCGGACAGGGTCGAACACCGGGGAGCTGTTTTTT; j_call: TRBJ2-2; clone_size: -; d_call: TRBD1; v_call: TRBV9
cdr3_aa: CASSQDGQPNTEAFF; cdr3_nt: TGCGCCAGCAGCCAGGATGGACAGCCGAACACTGAAGCTTTCTTT; j_call: TRBJ1-1; clone_size: -; d_call: -; v_call: TRBV5-1
cdr3_aa: CASRMGATEAFF; cdr3_nt: TGTGCCAGCAGGATGGGGGCCACTGAAGCTTTCTTT; j_call: TRBJ1-1; clone_size: -; d_call: -; v_call: TRBV6-5
cdr3_aa: CASSPSGTLNSPLHF; cdr3_nt: TGCGCCAGCAGCCCCTCCGGGACACTTAATTCACCCCTCCACTTT; j_call: TRBJ1-6; clone_size: -; d_call: -; v_call: TRBV5-1
cdr3_aa: CAISVDRSTEAFF; cdr3_nt: TGTGCCATCAGTGTAGACAGGAGCACTGAAGCTTTCTTT; j_call: TRBJ1-1; clone_size: -; d_call: -; v_call: TRBV10-3
cdr3_aa: CASSVGGDSLYGYTF; cdr3_nt: TGTGCCAGCAGCGTAGGAGGAGACTCCCTCTATGGCTACACCTTC; j_call: TRBJ1-2; clone_size: -; d_call: -; v_call: TRBV9
cdr3_aa: CASSYDRNYGYTF; cdr3_nt: TGTGCCAGCAGTTACGACAGAAATTATGGCTACACCTTC; j_call: TRBJ1-2; clone_size: -; d_call: -; v_call: TRBV6-5
cdr3_aa: CAISERLNTEAFF; cdr3_nt: TGTGCCATCAGTGAGCGGTTGAACACTGAAGCTTTCTTT; j_call: TRBJ1-1; clone_size: -; d_call: -; v_call: TRBV10-3
cdr3_aa: CASSPADRIPGELFF; cdr3_nt: TGTGCCAGCTCACCAGCCGACAGAATCCCCGGGGAGCTGTTTTTT; j_call: TRBJ2-2; clone_size: -; d_call: -; v_call: TRBV18
cdr3_aa: CASRTSRLPGELFF; cdr3_nt: TGTGCCAGCAGGACCTCCCGACTCCCCGGGGAGCTGTTTTTT; j_call: TRBJ2-2; clone_size: -; d_call: -; v_call: TRBV27
cdr3_aa: CASSLVAGGSDTQYF; cdr3_nt: TGTGCCAGCAGCTTAGTAGCGGGAGGGTCAGATACGCAGTATTTT; j_call: TRBJ2-3; clone_size: -; d_call: TRBD2; v_call: TRBV7-2
cdr3_aa: CASLPTVGELFF; cdr3_nt: TGTGCCAGCCTCCCGACAGTCGGGGAGCTGTTTTTT; j_call: TRBJ2-2; clone_size: -; d_call: -; v_call: TRBV12-3/TRBV12-4
cdr3_aa: CATSRTSTDTQYF; cdr3_nt: TGTGCCACCAGCAGGACAAGCACAGATACGCAGTATTTT; j_call: TRBJ2-3; clone_size: -; d_call: -; v_call: TRBV15
cdr3_aa: CASSLLRGSEETQYF; cdr3_nt: TGTGCCAGCAGTTTATTGAGGGGGTCAGAAGAGACCCAGTACTTC; j_call: TRBJ2-5; clone_size: -; d_call: -; v_call: TRBV27
cdr3_aa: CASTGTRSTDTQYF; cdr3_nt: TGCGCCAGCACCGGGACACGATCCACAGATACGCAGTATTTT; j_call: TRBJ2-3; clone_size: -; d_call: -; v_call: TRBV10-1
cdr3_aa: CASSKRGGRKETQYF; cdr3_nt: TGTGCCAGCAGCAAAAGAGGGGGTCGGAAAGAGACCCAGTACTTC; j_call: TRBJ2-5; clone_size: -; d_call: -; v_call: TRBV21-1
cdr3_aa: CASSLGPRGGNEQFF; cdr3_nt: TGTGCCAGCAGCTTAGGCCCGCGGGGGGGCAATGAGCAGTTCTTC; j_call: TRBJ2-1; clone_size: -; d_call: TRBD2; v_call: TRBV7-2
cdr3_aa: CASSLGSSGNTGELFF; cdr3_nt: TGTGCCAGCAGCTTAGGTTCTAGCGGGAACACCGGGGAGCTGTTTTTT; j_call: TRBJ2-2; clone_size: -; d_call: TRBD2; v_call: TRBV11-3
cdr3_aa: CACGAFGGATYNEQFF; cdr3_nt: TGTGCCTGTGGGGCCTTCGGAGGGGCCACCTACAATGAGCAGTTCTTC; j_call: TRBJ2-1; clone_size: -; d_call: -; v_call: TRBV30
cdr3_aa: CATSKGTVETFF; cdr3_nt: TGTGCCACCAGCAAGGGGACAGTGGAAACTTTCTTT; j_call: TRBJ1-1; clone_size: once; d_call: TRBD1; v_call: TRBV15
cdr3_aa: CASSERNPHAGNTIYF; cdr3_nt: TGTGCCAGCAGCGAGAGGAATCCCCATGCGGGAAACACCATATATTTT; j_call: TRBJ1-3; clone_size: -; d_call: -; v_call: TRBV9
cdr3_aa: CASSFRGLEAFF; cdr3_nt: TGTGCCAGCAGCTTCAGGGGGCTTGAAGCTTTCTTT; j_call: TRBJ1-1; clone_size: -; d_call: TRBD1; v_call: TRBV5-5
cdr3_aa: CASSSAGQGRWEQYF; cdr3_nt: TGTGCCAGCAGTTCCGCTGGACAGGGTCGTTGGGAGCAGTACTTC; j_call: TRBJ2-7; clone_size: -; d_call: TRBD1; v_call: TRBV28
cdr3_aa: CASSFDRELYEQYF; cdr3_nt: TGTGCCAGCAGCTTTGACAGGGAACTCTACGAGCAGTACTTC; j_call: TRBJ2-7; clone_size: -; d_call: TRBD1; v_call: TRBV11-2
cdr3_aa: CASSYGGGEGGYTF; cdr3_nt: TGTGCCAGCAGCTACGGGGGGGGTGAAGGAGGCTACACCTTC; j_call: TRBJ1-2; clone_size: -; d_call: -; v_call: TRBV7-6
cdr3_aa: CASRQDCSNEQFF; cdr3_nt: TGCGCCAGCAGGCAGGACTGCTCCAATGAGCAGTTCTTC; j_call: TRBJ2-1; clone_size: -; d_call: -; v_call: TRBV10-1
cdr3_aa: CASSLVGSTVAGGQETQYF; cdr3_nt: TGTGCCAGCAGCCTAGTGGGCTCGACCGTGGCGGGGGGGCAGGAGACCCAGTACTTC; j_call: TRBJ2-5; clone_size: -; d_call: TRBD2; v_call: TRBV11-2
cdr3_aa: CASSPLAGGGDTQYF; cdr3_nt: TGTGCCAGCAGTCCACTAGCGGGAGGTGGAGATACGCAGTATTTT; j_call: TRBJ2-3; clone_size: -; d_call: TRBD2; v_call: TRBV6-5
cdr3_aa: CASSLEVTEAFF; cdr3_nt: TGTGCCAGCAGTTTAGAGGTCACTGAAGCTTTCTTT; j_call: TRBJ1-1; clone_size: -; d_call: -; v_call: TRBV28
cdr3_aa: CASSWGQVEYF; cdr3_nt: TGTGCCAGCAGCTGGGGACAGGTTGAGTACTTC; j_call: TRBJ2-7; clone_size: -; d_call: TRBD1; v_call: TRBV13
cdr3_aa: CASSPHTDTQYF; cdr3_nt: TGCGCCAGCAGCCCCCATACAGATACGCAGTATTTT; j_call: TRBJ2-3; clone_size: -; d_call: -; v_call: TRBV5-1
cdr3_aa: CASSRDIGNTGELFF; cdr3_nt: TGTGCCAGCAGCCGGGACATCGGAAACACCGGGGAGCTGTTTTTT; j_call: TRBJ2-2; clone_size: -; d_call: -; v_call: TRBV5-4
cdr3_aa: CASSIEGGAGEAQYF; cdr3_nt: TGTGCCAGTAGTATAGAGGGAGGAGCGGGAGAGGCCCAGTACTTC; j_call: TRBJ2-5; clone_size: -; d_call: TRBD2; v_call: TRBV19
cdr3_aa: CASSQEAGGLIDEQFF; cdr3_nt: TGCGCCAGCAGCCAAGAGGCGGGGGGGCTAATCGATGAGCAGTTCTTC; j_call: TRBJ2-1; clone_size: -; d_call: TRBD2; v_call: TRBV4-1
cdr3_aa: CASRDRVDQPQHF; cdr3_nt: TGTGCCAGCAGGGACAGGGTCGATCAGCCCCAGCATTTT; j_call: TRBJ1-5; clone_size: -; d_call: TRBD1; v_call: TRBV12-3/TRBV12-4
cdr3_aa: CASSYSWDSAGEQFF; cdr3_nt: TGTGCCAGCAGTTACTCTTGGGACTCCGCAGGGGAGCAGTTCTTC; j_call: TRBJ2-1; clone_size: -; d_call: -; v_call: TRBV6-5
cdr3_aa: CASSSDRARYNEQFF; cdr3_nt: TGTGCCAGCAGCAGCGACAGGGCCCGGTACAATGAGCAGTTCTTC; j_call: TRBJ2-1; clone_size: -; d_call: TRBD1; v_call: TRBV9
cdr3_aa: CASSKLPTLTDTQYF; cdr3_nt: TGTGCCAGTAGTAAACTCCCTACCCTCACAGATACGCAGTATTTT; j_call: TRBJ2-3; clone_size: -; d_call: -; v_call: TRBV19
cdr3_aa: CASSLRQFEQYF; cdr3_nt: TGCGCCAGCAGCTTAAGACAGTTCGAGCAGTACTTC; j_call: TRBJ2-7; clone_size: few; d_call: -; v_call: TRBV5-1
cdr3_aa: CASSLQGAYGYTF; cdr3_nt: TGTGCCAGCAGTTTGCAGGGGGCCTATGGCTACACCTTC; j_call: TRBJ1-2; clone_size: -; d_call: TRBD1; v_call: TRBV28
cdr3_aa: CASSPRPGQGNYGYTF; cdr3_nt: TGTGCCAGCAGCCCACGACCCGGACAGGGAAACTATGGCTACACCTTC; j_call: TRBJ1-2; clone_size: -; d_call: TRBD1; v_call: TRBV6-2/TRBV6-3
cdr3_aa: CASSPSGPRGATDTQYF; cdr3_nt: TGTGCCAGCAGCCCTAGCGGACCCCGGGGTGCCACAGATACGCAGTATTTT; j_call: TRBJ2-3; clone_size: once; d_call: TRBD2; v_call: TRBV7-6
cdr3_aa: CATSRGTGGYGYTF; cdr3_nt: TGTGCCACCAGCAGAGGGACAGGGGGGTATGGCTACACCTTC; j_call: TRBJ1-2; clone_size: -; d_call: TRBD1; v_call: TRBV15
cdr3_aa: CASSLNGGVSEAFF; cdr3_nt: TGTGCCAGCAGCTTAAACGGCGGAGTCTCTGAAGCTTTCTTT; j_call: TRBJ1-1; clone_size: -; d_call: -; v_call: TRBV7-3
cdr3_aa: CASSSTRTGLVEDTQYF; cdr3_nt: TGTGCCAGCAGCTCAACCCGGACAGGTCTGGTGGAAGATACGCAGTATTTT; j_call: TRBJ2-3; clone_size: -; d_call: TRBD1; v_call: TRBV7-6
cdr3_aa: CASSVGRSSNEKLFF; cdr3_nt: TGTGCCAGCAGCGTAGGAAGGAGCAGTAATGAAAAACTGTTTTTT; j_call: TRBJ1-4; clone_size: -; d_call: -; v_call: TRBV7-9
cdr3_aa: CASSPIRTGGYEQYF; cdr3_nt: TGTGCCAGCTCACCTATAAGGACAGGGGGCTACGAGCAGTACTTC; j_call: TRBJ2-7; clone_size: once; d_call: TRBD1; v_call: TRBV18
cdr3_aa: CASSLGDSLNEKLFF; cdr3_nt: TGTGCCAGCAGCTTAGGGGACAGCTTAAATGAAAAACTGTTTTTT; j_call: TRBJ1-4; clone_size: -; d_call: TRBD1; v_call: TRBV7-9
cdr3_aa: CASSQDRFNYGYTF; cdr3_nt: TGTGCCAGCAGCCAGGACAGGTTTAACTATGGCTACACCTTC; j_call: TRBJ1-2; clone_size: -; d_call: TRBD1; v_call: TRBV11-3
cdr3_aa: CSVQGSNQPQHF; cdr3_nt: TGCAGCGTCCAGGGGAGCAATCAGCCCCAGCATTTT; j_call: TRBJ1-5; clone_size: few; d_call: -; v_call: TRBV29-1
cdr3_aa: CASSLPLGQPQHF; cdr3_nt: TGTGCCAGCAGTCTCCCCCTCGGTCAGCCCCAGCATTTT; j_call: TRBJ1-5; clone_size: few; d_call: -; v_call: TRBV28
cdr3_aa: CASSLQGENYGYTF; cdr3_nt: TGTGCCAGCTCACTTCAGGGGGAAAACTATGGCTACACCTTC; j_call: TRBJ1-2; clone_size: once; d_call: TRBD1; v_call: TRBV18
cdr3_aa: CASTFFTGNYGYTF; cdr3_nt: TGTGCCAGCACCTTTTTTACAGGGAACTATGGCTACACCTTC; j_call: TRBJ1-2; clone_size: -; d_call: -; v_call: TRBV7-9
cdr3_aa: CASSYRDRGRNGYTF; cdr3_nt: TGTGCCAGCAGTTACCGGGACAGGGGGCGGAATGGCTACACCTTC; j_call: TRBJ1-2; clone_size: -; d_call: TRBD1; v_call: TRBV6-5
cdr3_aa: CASSPLASRTDTQYF; cdr3_nt: TGTGCCAGCAGCCCACTAGCTTCCCGCACAGATACGCAGTATTTT; j_call: TRBJ2-3; clone_size: -; d_call: -; v_call: TRBV2
cdr3_aa: CASSIGTSGRTKNIQYF; cdr3_nt: TGTGCCAGCAGCATCGGGACTAGCGGGAGGACCAAAAACATTCAGTACTTC; j_call: TRBJ2-4; clone_size: -; d_call: TRBD2; v_call: TRBV5-6
cdr3_aa: CASRQGDQPQHF; cdr3_nt: TGTGCCAGCAGACAGGGTGACCAGCCCCAGCATTTT; j_call: TRBJ1-5; clone_size: -; d_call: -; v_call: TRBV6-5